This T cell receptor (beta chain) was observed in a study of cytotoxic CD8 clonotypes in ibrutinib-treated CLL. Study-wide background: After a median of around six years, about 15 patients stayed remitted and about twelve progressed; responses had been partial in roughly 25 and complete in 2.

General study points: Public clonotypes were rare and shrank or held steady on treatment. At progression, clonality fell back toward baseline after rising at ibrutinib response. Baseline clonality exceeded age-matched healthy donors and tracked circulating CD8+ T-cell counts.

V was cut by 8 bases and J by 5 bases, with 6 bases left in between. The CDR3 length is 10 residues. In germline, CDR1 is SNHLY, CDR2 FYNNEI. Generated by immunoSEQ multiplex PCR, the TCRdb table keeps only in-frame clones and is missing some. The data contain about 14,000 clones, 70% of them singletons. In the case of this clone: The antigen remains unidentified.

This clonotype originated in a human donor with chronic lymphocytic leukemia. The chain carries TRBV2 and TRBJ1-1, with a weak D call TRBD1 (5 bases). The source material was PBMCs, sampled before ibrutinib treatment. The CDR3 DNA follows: TGTGCCAGCGGGGGGACTGAAGCTTTCTTT. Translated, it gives CASGGTEAFF. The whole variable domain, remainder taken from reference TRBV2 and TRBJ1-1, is EPEVTQTPSHQVTQMGQEVILRCVPISNHLYFYWYRQILGQKVEFLVSFYNNEISEKSEIFDDQFSVERPDGSNFTLKIRSTKLEDSAMYFCASGGTEAFFGQGTRLTVV.